A single sample gave rise to the 2 T cell receptor beta chains below, sequenced in a study of blood T cell repertoires in COVID-19. The table came from immunoSEQ multiplex PCR; TCRdb's copy has only in-frame clones and leaves some out. The table lists approximately 400,000 clones, approximately 90% of them singletons. Sequencing was performed on PBMCs or T cells enriched from blood (not recorded which). The receptor set was obtained from a woman between 40 and 50 years old who had been exposed to COVID-19.

About this clone: This same CDR3 is encoded by further DNA sequences in the sample. CDR3 DNA sequence: TGTGCCAGCAGCAGCCTAGGAGGGAACACTGAAGCTTTCTTT. The encoded protein is CASSSLGGNTEAFF. V usage is TRBV7-9 and J usage is TRBJ1-1, with D unresolved. The CDR3 contains 14 residues. Germline CDR1 reads SEHNR; CDR2 reads FQNEAQ (reference sequence). Between the trimmed V and J ends, which lost 5 bases and 1 base, there was a span of 11 bases. Full variable domain (missing parts from reference TRBV7-9 and TRBJ1-1): DTGVSQNPRHKITKRGQNVTFRCDPISEHNRLYWYRQTLGQGPEFLTYFQNEAQLEKSRLLSDRFSAERPKGSFSTLEIQRTEQGDSAMYLCASSSLGGNTEAFFGQGTRLTVV.

The rearrangement joins TRBV19 to TRBJ1-5; the match to TRBD1 covers 7 bases. In germline, CDR1 is LNHDA, CDR2 SQIVND (reference sequence). CDR3 length: 13 residues. The J segment lost 1 base and the V segment lost 8 bases, leaving 2 bases of the junction unmatched. CDR3 residues: CASGTVSNQPQHF. The CDR3, as DNA: TGTGCCAGTGGGACAGTCAGCAATCAGCCCCAGCATTTT.